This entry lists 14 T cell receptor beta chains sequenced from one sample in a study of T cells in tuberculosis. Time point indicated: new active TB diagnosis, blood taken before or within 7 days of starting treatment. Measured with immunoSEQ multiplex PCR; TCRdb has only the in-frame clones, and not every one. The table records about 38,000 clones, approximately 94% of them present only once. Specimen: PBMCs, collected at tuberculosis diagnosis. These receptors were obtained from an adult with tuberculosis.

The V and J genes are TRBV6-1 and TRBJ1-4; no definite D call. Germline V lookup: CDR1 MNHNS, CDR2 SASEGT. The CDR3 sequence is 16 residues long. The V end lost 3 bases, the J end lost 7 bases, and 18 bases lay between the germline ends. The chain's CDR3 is CASSDGQGVRGEKLFF. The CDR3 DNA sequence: TGTGCCAGCAGTGACGGCCAAGGAGTTCGGGGTGAAAAACTGTTTTTT.

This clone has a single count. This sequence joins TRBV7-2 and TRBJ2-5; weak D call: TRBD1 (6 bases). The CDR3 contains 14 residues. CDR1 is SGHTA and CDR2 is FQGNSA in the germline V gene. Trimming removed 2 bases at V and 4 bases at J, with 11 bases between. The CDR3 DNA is TGTGCCAGCAGCTTATATAGGACAGTAGAGACCCAGTACTTC. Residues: CASSLYRTVETQYF.

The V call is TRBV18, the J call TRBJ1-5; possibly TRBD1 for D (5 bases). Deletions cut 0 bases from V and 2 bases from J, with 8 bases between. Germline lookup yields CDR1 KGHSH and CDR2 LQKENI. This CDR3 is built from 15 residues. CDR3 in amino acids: CASSPPDSRNQPQHF. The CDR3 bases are TGTGCCAGCTCACCACCCGACAGTCGCAATCAGCCCCAGCATTTT.

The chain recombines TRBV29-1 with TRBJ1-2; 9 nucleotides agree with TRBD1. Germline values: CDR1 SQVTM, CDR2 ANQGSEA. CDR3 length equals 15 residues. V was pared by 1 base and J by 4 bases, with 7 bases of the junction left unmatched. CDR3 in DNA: TGCAGCGTTGAAGTAACCGGGACAGGGACCTATGGCTACACCTTC. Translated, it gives CSVEVTGTGTYGYTF.

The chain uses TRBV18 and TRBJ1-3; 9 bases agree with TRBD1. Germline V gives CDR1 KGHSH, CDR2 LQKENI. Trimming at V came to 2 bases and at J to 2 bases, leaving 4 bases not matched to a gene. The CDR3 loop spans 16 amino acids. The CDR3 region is CASSPDRGFTGNTIYF. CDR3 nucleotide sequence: TGTGCCAGCTCACCAGACAGGGGGTTTACTGGAAACACCATATATTTT.

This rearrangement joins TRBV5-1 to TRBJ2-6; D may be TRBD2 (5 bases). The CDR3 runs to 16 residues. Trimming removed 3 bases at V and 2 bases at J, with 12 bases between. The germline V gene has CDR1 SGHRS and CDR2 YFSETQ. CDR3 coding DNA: TGCGCCAGCAGCTCTGGCGGGTTCACTGGGGCCAACGTCCTGACTTTC. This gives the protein CASSSGGFTGANVLTF.

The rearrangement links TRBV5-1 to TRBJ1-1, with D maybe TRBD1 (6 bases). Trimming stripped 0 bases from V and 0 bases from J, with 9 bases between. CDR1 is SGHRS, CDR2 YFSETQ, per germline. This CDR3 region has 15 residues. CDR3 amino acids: CASSLARGMNTEAFF. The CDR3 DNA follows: TGCGCCAGCAGCTTGGCCAGGGGCATGAACACTGAAGCTTTCTTT.

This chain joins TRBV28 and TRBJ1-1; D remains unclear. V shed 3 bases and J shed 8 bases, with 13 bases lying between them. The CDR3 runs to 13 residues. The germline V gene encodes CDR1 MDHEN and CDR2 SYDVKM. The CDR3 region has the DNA TGTGCCAGCAGTTTTTTTGTTACTGCGGAAGCTTTCTTT. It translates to CASSFFVTAEAFF. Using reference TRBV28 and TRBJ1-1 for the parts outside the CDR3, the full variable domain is DVKVTQSSRYLVKRTGEKVFLECVQDMDHENMFWYRQDPGLGLRLIYFSYDVKMKEKGDIPEGYSVSREKKERFSLILESASTNQTSMYLCASSFFVTAEAFFGQGTRLTVV.

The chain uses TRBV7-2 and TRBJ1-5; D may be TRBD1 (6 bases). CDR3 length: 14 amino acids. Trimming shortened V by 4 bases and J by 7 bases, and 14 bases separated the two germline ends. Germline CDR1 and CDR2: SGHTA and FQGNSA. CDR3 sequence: CASSSQGFRQPQHF. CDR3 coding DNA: TGTGCCAGCAGCTCTCAGGGGTTCAGGCAGCCCCAGCATTTT.

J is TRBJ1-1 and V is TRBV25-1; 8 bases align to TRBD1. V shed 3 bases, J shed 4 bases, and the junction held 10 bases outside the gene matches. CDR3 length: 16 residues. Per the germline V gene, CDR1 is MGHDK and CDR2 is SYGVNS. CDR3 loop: CASSDHYMTGATEAFF. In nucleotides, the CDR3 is TGTGCCAGCAGTGACCATTACATGACAGGGGCCACTGAAGCTTTCTTT. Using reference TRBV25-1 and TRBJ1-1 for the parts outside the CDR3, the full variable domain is EADIYQTPRYLVIGTGKKITLECSQTMGHDKMYWYQQDPGMELHLIHYSYGVNSTEKGDLSSESTVSRIRTEHFPLTLESARPSHTSQYLCASSDHYMTGATEAFFGQGTRLTVV.

The CDR3 DNA follows: TGCGCCAGCAGCCAAGACTTCCCCCAGGCCTCCTACGAGCAGTACTTC. It codes for CASSQDFPQASYEQYF. The rearrangement joins TRBV4-1 to TRBJ2-7; D is uncertain. The germline gives CDR1 MGHRA, CDR2 YSYEKL. The V end was cut by 0 bases, the J end by 0 bases, with 12 bases between. The CDR3 spans 16 residues.

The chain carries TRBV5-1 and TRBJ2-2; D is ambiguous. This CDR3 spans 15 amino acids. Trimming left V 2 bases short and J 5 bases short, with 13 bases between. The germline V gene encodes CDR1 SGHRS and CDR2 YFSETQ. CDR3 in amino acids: CASSLELPRTGELFF. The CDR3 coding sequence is TGCGCCAGCAGCTTAGAACTGCCTAGGACCGGGGAGCTGTTTTTT.

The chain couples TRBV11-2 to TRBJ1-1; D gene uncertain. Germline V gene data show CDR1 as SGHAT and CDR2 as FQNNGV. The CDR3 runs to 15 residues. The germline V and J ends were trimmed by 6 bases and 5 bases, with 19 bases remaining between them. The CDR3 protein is CASSPDLRIWTEAFF. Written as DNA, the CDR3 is TGTGCCAGCAGTCCCGATCTGAGGATCTGGACTGAAGCTTTCTTT.

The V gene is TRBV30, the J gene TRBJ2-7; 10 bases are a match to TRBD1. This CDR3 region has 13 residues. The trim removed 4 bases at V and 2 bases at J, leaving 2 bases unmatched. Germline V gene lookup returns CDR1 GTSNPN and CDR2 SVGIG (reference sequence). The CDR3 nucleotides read TGTGCCTGGAATGACAGGGGGCCCTACGAGCAGTACTTC. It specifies CAWNDRGPYEQYF.